This T cell receptor (beta chain) was observed in a study of cytomegalovirus exposure and HLA in healthy donors. Study at large: The Caucasian-associated ancestry cluster held under 90% of over 350 genotyped donors. Study-level findings and limits: Productive rates of about 90% or about 30% were seen for most TCR beta V segments in an earlier analysis. It was reported that the classifier diagnosed cytomegalovirus status with high specificity and sensitivity in both the original and validation cohorts.

V was trimmed by 4 bases and J by 4 bases, leaving 16 bases between them. Germline CDR1 reads MGHDK; CDR2 reads SYGVNS. This CDR3 spans 16 amino acids. Amplification used 60 Vbeta primers and 13 Jbeta primers. Measured with immunoSEQ multiplex PCR; TCRdb has only the in-frame clones, and not every one. This sample carries about 150,000 clones, around 9% of them seen once, and the ten largest clones take 6.5% to 9%. These donors counted as nominally healthy when sampled, but unrecorded immune exposures were likely. Turning to this clone: The antigen remains undetermined.

This receptor was identified in a woman between 35 and 50 years old in good health and CMV-seropositive. Sequencing used PBMCs. The chain couples TRBV25-1 to TRBJ1-4; D is unclear. In nucleotides, the CDR3 is TGTGCCAGCAGTGGGGCCTTACAGCGGAGTAATGAAAAACTGTTTTTT. Translated, it gives CASSGALQRSNEKLFF.